Described below is a single TCR beta chain sequence and its context. Per germline, CDR1 LNHDA and CDR2 SQIVND (reference sequence). With 6 bases removed from V and 0 bases from J, the gap between germline ends came to 14 bases. The CDR3 length is 15 residues. The data were taken from a study of blood T cell repertoires in COVID-19. Original processing methods: Reference gene primer amplification gave nucleated cell count estimates. Sequencing was performed with immunoSEQ multiplex PCR; in TCRdb, only in-frame clones are kept and a portion is missing. V, J and clone size are those of that table, while D and trimming were read from the DNA. The repertoire holds 310,000 or so clones, with roughly 87% as singletons.

The sample was peripheral blood. This rearrangement joins TRBV19 to TRBJ1-1; no reliable D call. This receptor was identified in a man aged 50 or older with active or convalescent COVID-19. The CDR3: CASSRGGVMNTEAFF. For the CDR3, the DNA is TGTGCCAGTAGCCGGGGTGGGGTGATGAACACTGAAGCTTTCTTT.